This passage covers 17 T cell receptor beta chains from one sample sequenced in a study of blood T cell repertoires in COVID-19. The table came from immunoSEQ multiplex PCR; TCRdb's copy has only in-frame clones and leaves some out. The sample has 180,000 or so clones, around 79% seen once. The source material was PBMCs or T cells enriched from blood (not recorded which). The source of these receptors is a man aged 45-65 years who had recovered from COVID-19.

The chain links TRBV27 to TRBJ1-4, with D possibly being TRBD1 (5 bases). This CDR3 spans 14 amino acids. V dropped 6 bases and J dropped 5 bases, with 13 bases sitting between them. Germline CDR1 MNHEY, CDR2 SMNVEV (reference sequence). The DNA of the CDR3 is TGTGCCAGCAGCTCCAAACCAGGGAATGAAAAACTGTTTTTT. Its translation is CASSSKPGNEKLFF.

The rearrangement uses TRBV5-1 and TRBJ2-1, with D maybe TRBD2 (5 bases). Trimming stripped 4 bases from V and 0 bases from J, with 14 bases between. The CDR3 totals 16 residues. Germline CDR1 reads SGHRS; CDR2 reads YFSETQ. In DNA form, the CDR3 reads TGCGCCAGCAGCCCCCAATACGGGAACTCCTACAATGAGCAGTTCTTC. Its translation: CASSPQYGNSYNEQFF.

The chain is built from TRBV6-5 and TRBJ1-5; the D is unclear. From germline, CDR1 is MNHEY and CDR2 SVGAGI. The germline V and J ends were trimmed by 3 bases and 1 base, with 10 bases remaining between them. The CDR3 is 15 amino acids. CDR3: CASSYSSASNQPQHF. The CDR3 region has the DNA TGTGCCAGCAGTTATAGTAGCGCGAGCAATCAGCCCCAGCATTTT.

This chain links TRBV6-5 with TRBJ2-3; D possibly corresponds to TRBD2 (5 bases). The germline V gene encodes CDR1 MNHEY and CDR2 SVGAGI. The V end was cut by 4 bases, the J end by 0 bases, with 14 bases between. This CDR3 spans 16 amino acids. The CDR3 region has the DNA TGTGCCAGCAGTTTCCGACTAAGCGGTAGCACAGATACGCAGTATTTT. Protein sequence: CASSFRLSGSTDTQYF.

The chain joins TRBV5-1 to TRBJ1-1; D gene unclear. This CDR3 region has 13 residues. V lost 2 bases, J lost 4 bases, and 9 bases lay in between. Germline lookup yields CDR1 SGHRS and CDR2 YFSETQ. The CDR3 spells CASSFLGSTEAFF. Written as DNA, the CDR3 is TGCGCCAGCAGCTTTCTTGGGAGCACTGAAGCTTTCTTT.

This sequence joins TRBV10-3 and TRBJ1-5; 8 bases line up with TRBD1. Trimming cost V 8 bases and J 3 bases; bases outside gene matches: 9. Germline V gene sequence: CDR1 ENHRY, CDR2 SYGVKD. The CDR3 consists of 15 residues. This CDR3 is CAIGRQGADNQPQHF. CDR3 DNA sequence: TGTGCCATCGGAAGGCAGGGGGCTGACAATCAGCCCCAGCATTTT.

This clone was recorded only once. CDR3 coding DNA: TGTGCCAGCAGTAGAGGGGGAGAGGCAACTAATGAAAAACTGTTTTTT. Its protein product is CASSRGGEATNEKLFF. The J gene is TRBJ1-4, the V gene TRBV28; D possibly corresponds to TRBD1 (6 bases). Trimming cost V 5 bases and J 0 bases, with 13 bases left between them. Germline V CDR1 and CDR2: MDHEN, SYDVKM. This CDR3 contains 16 residues.

This rearrangement joins TRBV5-1 to TRBJ2-7, with 9 bases that match TRBD2. CDR3 length: 15 residues. The trim removed 3 bases at V and 2 bases at J, leaving 6 bases unmatched. Per the germline V gene, CDR1 is SGHRS and CDR2 is YFSETQ. The CDR3 sequence: CASSSSGRNAYEQYF. Written as DNA, the CDR3 is TGCGCCAGCAGCTCCAGCGGGAGGAACGCCTACGAGCAGTACTTC.

J is TRBJ2-1 and V is TRBV18; the match to TRBD1 covers 8 bases. V lost 2 bases and J lost 2; bases outside the gene matches: 5. CDR3 length equals 16 residues. CDR1 and CDR2 from the germline V gene are KGHSH and LQKENI. The CDR3 loop is CASSPSGQGTYNEQFF. The CDR3 DNA reads TGTGCCAGCTCACCATCTGGACAGGGCACCTACAATGAGCAGTTCTTC.

The chain is built from TRBV11-1 and TRBJ1-6; D is possibly TRBD1 (6 bases). The CDR3 is made up of 15 amino acids. Trimming left V 2 bases short and J 7 bases short, with 12 bases between. Germline V gives CDR1 SGHAT, CDR2 FQDESV (reference sequence). DNA of the CDR3: TGTGCCAGCAGCTTAATGGTCAGGGGAAATTCACCCCTCCACTTT. This translates into CASSLMVRGNSPLHF.

V is TRBV4-1 and J is TRBJ2-4; 9 positions agree with TRBD1. There are 17 residues in the CDR3. V lost 0 bases, J lost 5 bases, and 8 bases stayed unmatched. The germline gives CDR1 MGHRA, CDR2 YSYEKL. The CDR3 spells CASSQEAPRTGENIQYF. The CDR3 nucleotides are TGCGCCAGCAGCCAAGAGGCCCCTCGGACAGGGGAAAACATTCAGTACTTC.

The chain is built from TRBV28 and TRBJ2-5; 8 bases are a match to TRBD2. J was trimmed by 5 bases and V by 2 bases; bases with no gene match: 10. CDR3 length equals 16 residues. The germline V gene encodes CDR1 MDHEN and CDR2 SYDVKM. The CDR3 DNA follows: TGTGCCAGCAGTTTAGTCGGCGGGGGGAATTATGAGACCCAGTACTTC. Translated, it gives CASSLVGGGNYETQYF.

The rearrangement joins TRBV15 to TRBJ2-2; no firm D call. The CDR3 is made up of 14 amino acids. CDR1 and CDR2 (germline): LNHNV, YYDKDF (reference sequence). The V gene lost 0 bases and the J gene lost 3 bases, with 5 bases spanning the gap. The CDR3 nucleotides are TGTGCCACCAGCAGAGATAGCCACACCGGGGAGCTGTTTTTT. Protein product: CATSRDSHTGELFF. The variable domain in full, with the rest retrieved from reference TRBV15 and TRBJ2-2, is DAMVIQNPRYQVTQFGKPVTLSCSQTLNHNVMYWYQQKSSQAPKLLFHYYDKDFNNEADTPDNFQSRRPNTSFCFLDIRSPGLGDTAMYLCATSRDSHTGELFFGEGSRLTVL.

The CDR3, as DNA: TGTGCCAGTAGTTTGGCTCTAGCGGGGGGAATCTACGAGCAGTACTTC. As protein: CASSLALAGGIYEQYF. This sequence joins TRBV19 and TRBJ2-7; 11 bases align to TRBD2. The CDR3 is 16 residues long. Trimming took 5 bases from V and 3 from J; bases not matched to a gene: 9. Germline assignment: CDR1 LNHDA and CDR2 SQIVND (reference sequence).

Concerning this clone: A junction boundary mismatches the germline segment, possibly from a read error. The chain uses TRBV19 and TRBJ1-5; maybe TRBD1 (6 bases). The length of the CDR3 is 15 residues. Germline CDR1 reads LNHDA; CDR2 reads SQIVND (reference sequence). The CDR3 loop is CASSMLQGSDQPQHF. As DNA, the CDR3 is TGTGCCAGTAGTATGTTACAGGGTAGCGATCAGCCCCAGCATTTT.

V gene TRBV11-3 combines with J gene TRBJ2-1; 8 bases agree with TRBD2. V shed 6 bases and J 5 bases; nucleotides not matched to a gene: 9. The CDR3 is 15 residues long. The germline V gene has CDR1 SGHNT and CDR2 YENEEA. The CDR3 DNA is TGTGCCAGCAGTCCCACGGCGGGGGGAAACAATGAGCAGTTCTTC. This gives the protein CASSPTAGGNNEQFF.

The chain couples TRBV7-9 to TRBJ1-6, with D unclear. Germline assignment: CDR1 SEHNR and CDR2 FQNEAQ (reference sequence). V lost 11 bases and J 9 bases, leaving 17 bases between the germline ends. The CDR3 loop spans 13 amino acids. The CDR3: CAGNDGGGSPLHF. CDR3 bases: TGTGCCGGCAACGACGGTGGCGGTTCACCCCTCCACTTT.